These 18 T cell receptor beta chains share one sample of origin, sequenced in a study of blood T cell repertoires in COVID-19. The method was immunoSEQ multiplex PCR; TCRdb's version includes in-frame clones alone and lacks a portion of them. The sample has a few hundred thousand clones, under 95% seen once; the top ten hold less than 20%. Material for sequencing was PBMCs or T cells enriched from blood (not recorded which). All receptors come from a woman under 40 who had recovered from COVID-19.

The chain carries TRBV18 and TRBJ1-1, with TRBD1 as a possible D gene (6 bases). V was trimmed by 3 bases and J by 1 base, leaving 12 bases between them. This CDR3 is built from 15 residues. Germline V gene data show CDR1 as KGHSH and CDR2 as LQKENI. CDR3 in amino acids: CASSPDRDKNTEAFF. CDR3 DNA: TGTGCCAGCTCACCCGACCGGGACAAGAACACTGAAGCTTTCTTT.

The J gene is TRBJ2-7, the V gene TRBV4-1, with 8 bases lining up with TRBD2. Germline values: CDR1 MGHRA, CDR2 YSYEKL. Germline trimming cut 3 bases from V and 0 bases from J; bases unmatched to any gene: 7. The length of the CDR3 is 16 residues. DNA for the CDR3: TGCGCCAGCAGCCATCTAGCGGGCGCCAGCTCCTACGAGCAGTACTTC. Its protein is CASSHLAGASSYEQYF.

V is TRBV6-2 or TRBV6-3 and J is TRBJ2-1; perhaps TRBD2 as D (5 bases). The CDR3 has 16 amino acids. V shed 5 bases and J shed 8 bases, with 22 bases lying between them. Germline loops: CDR1 MNHEY, CDR2 SVGEGT. Here the CDR3 reads CASSPPGSRVVHEQFF. In DNA form, the CDR3 reads TGTGCCAGCAGTCCCCCGGGGTCCCGGGTTGTCCATGAGCAGTTCTTC.

V and J are TRBV5-1 and TRBJ2-7; D is perhaps TRBD2 (6 bases). Trimming shortened V by 0 bases and J by 5 bases, and 12 bases separated the two germline ends. This CDR3 has 14 amino acids. From germline, CDR1 is SGHRS and CDR2 YFSETQ. Here the CDR3 reads CASSLAFGEDEQYF. DNA for the CDR3: TGCGCCAGCAGCTTGGCCTTCGGGGAGGACGAGCAGTACTTC. Full variable domain (outside the CDR3, taken from reference TRBV5-1 and TRBJ2-7): KAGVTQTPRYLIKTRGQQVTLSCSPISGHRSVSWYQQTPGQGLQFLFEYFSETQRNKGNFPGRFSGRQFSNSRSEMNVSTLELGDSALYLCASSLAFGEDEQYFGPGTRLTVT.

The chain recombines TRBV23-1 with TRBJ1-6, with 8 positions matching TRBD1. TRBV23-1 counts as an open reading frame of uncertain function. The CDR3 runs to 14 residues. With V trimmed by 3 bases and J by 7 bases, 2 bases remained unmatched. The CDR3 spells CASSQGQENSPLHF. CDR3 DNA: TGCGCCAGCAGTCAGGGACAGGAGAATTCACCCCTCCACTTT.

The V gene is TRBV28, the J gene TRBJ2-1; TRBD2 matches 14 bases. CDR3 length: 17 residues. The V gene end was trimmed by 2 bases and the J gene end by 8 bases; junction bases not matched to a gene: 8. The germline V gene has CDR1 MDHEN and CDR2 SYDVKM. This CDR3 reads CASSLPGLAGEGDEQFF. In nucleotides, the CDR3 is TGTGCCAGCAGTTTACCGGGACTAGCGGGAGAGGGCGATGAGCAGTTCTTC.

The chain recombines TRBV7-8 with TRBJ2-7, with 7 bases that match TRBD1. This CDR3 has 15 residues. CDR1 and CDR2 from the germline V gene are SGHVS and FQNEAQ. The V and J ends lost 1 base and 0 bases, in that order; junction bases with no gene match: 3. This CDR3 reads CASSLGTGLSYEQYF. The CDR3 region has the DNA TGTGCCAGCAGCTTAGGGACAGGCCTCTCCTACGAGCAGTACTTC.

The chain is built from TRBV28 and TRBJ2-7; TRBD2 might be the D (5 bases). This CDR3 comprises 12 residues. Trimming shortened V by 7 bases and J by 6 bases, and 13 bases separated the two germline ends. The germline V gene encodes CDR1 MDHEN and CDR2 SYDVKM. The CDR3 sequence: CASNTNGVEQYF. CDR3 bases: TGTGCCAGCAACACTAACGGGGTCGAGCAGTACTTC.

The V and J genes are TRBV5-1 and TRBJ1-1; TRBD1 agrees at 7 bases. Unmatched junction bases numbered 10, after V lost 4 bases and J lost 4 bases. CDR1 is SGHRS and CDR2 is YFSETQ in the germline V gene. CDR3 length equals 15 residues. This CDR3 reads CASSQRQGGGTEAFF. The CDR3 bases are TGCGCCAGCAGCCAAAGACAGGGTGGGGGCACTGAAGCTTTCTTT. The full variable domain, completed using reference TRBV5-1 and TRBJ1-1, is KAGVTQTPRYLIKTRGQQVTLSCSPISGHRSVSWYQQTPGQGLQFLFEYFSETQRNKGNFPGRFSGRQFSNSRSEMNVSTLELGDSALYLCASSQRQGGGTEAFFGQGTRLTVV.

The chain recombines TRBV4-3 with TRBJ2-3, with 9 bases fitting TRBD1. Germline CDR1 LGHNA, CDR2 YSLEER. V trimming: 4 bases; J trimming: 4 bases; junction bases outside the gene matches: 9. The CDR3 is 16 residues long. DNA for the CDR3: TGCGCCAGCAGCCGCCACCGGGACAGGGCTCCAGATACGCAGTATTTT. This translates into CASSRHRDRAPDTQYF.

The chain combines TRBV28 with TRBJ1-2, with 9 bases that match TRBD1. Germline CDR1 MDHEN, CDR2 SYDVKM. This CDR3 comprises 15 residues. V was pared by 5 bases and J by 9 bases, with 13 bases of the junction left unmatched. The CDR3 bases are TGTGCCAGCAGTCCCGGGACAGGGCTACATGTACGCTACACCTTC. Translation: CASSPGTGLHVRYTF.

The chain recombines TRBV5-1 with TRBJ2-5, with D possibly TRBD1 on 6 matching bases. Germline V gene lookup returns CDR1 SGHRS and CDR2 YFSETQ. CDR3 length: 17 amino acids. Trimming cost V 2 bases and J 2 bases, with 19 bases left between them. Here the CDR3 reads CASSLPQGSGGQETQYF. DNA of the CDR3: TGCGCCAGCAGCTTACCGCAGGGGAGTGGGGGACAAGAGACCCAGTACTTC.

V gene TRBV28 combines with J gene TRBJ2-7; D is possibly TRBD2 (6 bases). Germline CDR1 MDHEN, CDR2 SYDVKM. The CDR3 is 16 amino acids. With 7 bases removed from V and 1 base from J, the gap between germline ends came to 20 bases. CDR3 coding DNA: TGTGCCAGCACCGTATCGGGAGACAGCCCTTCCTACGAGCAGTACTTC. Translating gives CASTVSGDSPSYEQYF.

The V and J genes are TRBV5-5 and TRBJ2-7, with 7 bases identical to TRBD2. V shed 0 bases and J 3 bases; nucleotides not matched to a gene: 12. The CDR3 runs to 17 residues. Germline V gives CDR1 SGHKS, CDR2 YYEKEE (reference sequence). Here the CDR3 DNA reads TGTGCCAGCAGCTTGGAACTTAGACTAGCTCGCAACTACGAGCAGTACTTC. Its translation: CASSLELRLARNYEQYF.

The chain employs TRBV5-3 and TRBJ1-1; D is unclear. TRBV5-3 is given ORF status, its function remaining uncertain. V shed 1 base and J shed 0 bases, with 19 bases lying between them. The CDR3 is made up of 18 amino acids. The CDR3 coding sequence is TGTGCCAGAAGCTTGTCATGGTCCCCCAGACTCCTGAACACTGAAGCTTTCTTT. This codes for CARSLSWSPRLLNTEAFF.

The chain is built from TRBV7-8 and TRBJ1-2, with a weak D call TRBD1 (5 bases). The CDR3 runs 17 residues. The germline V gene encodes CDR1 SGHVS and CDR2 FQNEAQ. V lost 1 base and J lost 8, with 23 bases in between. The CDR3 here is CASSLEYVGPRAGGYTF. In nucleotides, the CDR3 is TGTGCCAGCAGCTTAGAGTACGTGGGACCTCGCGCGGGGGGCTACACCTTC.

V and J are TRBV11-2 and TRBJ1-5; D is perhaps TRBD1 (5 bases). Per germline, CDR1 SGHAT and CDR2 FQNNGV. The V and J ends lost 4 bases and 7 bases respectively, with 8 bases between them. The CDR3 has 12 residues. CDR3 nucleotide sequence: TGTGCCAGCAGCTCTGGGGCCCAGCCCCAGCATTTT. The encoded protein is CASSSGAQPQHF. Full variable domain (remainder filled in from reference TRBV11-2 and TRBJ1-5): EAGVAQSPRYKIIEKRQSVAFWCNPISGHATLYWYQQILGQGPKLLIQFQNNGVVDDSQLPKDRFSAERLKGVDSTLKIQPAKLEDSAVYLCASSSGAQPQHFGDGTRLSIL.

Here the CDR3 DNA reads TGTGCCAGCTCACCACCGACAGGGCAGGATCAGCCCCAGCATTTT. Its protein product is CASSPPTGQDQPQHF. V and J are TRBV18 and TRBJ1-5; TRBD1 agrees at 7 bases. The CDR3 is 15 amino acids. V lost 0 bases, J lost 5 bases, and 4 bases stayed unmatched. The germline V gene has CDR1 KGHSH and CDR2 LQKENI. Combining the CDR3 with reference TRBV18 and TRBJ1-5 gives the whole variable domain NAGVMQNPRHLVRRRGQEARLRCSPMKGHSHVYWYRQLPEEGLKFMVYLQKENIIDESGMPKERFSAEFPKEGPSILRIQQVVRGDSAAYFCASSPPTGQDQPQHFGDGTRLSIL.